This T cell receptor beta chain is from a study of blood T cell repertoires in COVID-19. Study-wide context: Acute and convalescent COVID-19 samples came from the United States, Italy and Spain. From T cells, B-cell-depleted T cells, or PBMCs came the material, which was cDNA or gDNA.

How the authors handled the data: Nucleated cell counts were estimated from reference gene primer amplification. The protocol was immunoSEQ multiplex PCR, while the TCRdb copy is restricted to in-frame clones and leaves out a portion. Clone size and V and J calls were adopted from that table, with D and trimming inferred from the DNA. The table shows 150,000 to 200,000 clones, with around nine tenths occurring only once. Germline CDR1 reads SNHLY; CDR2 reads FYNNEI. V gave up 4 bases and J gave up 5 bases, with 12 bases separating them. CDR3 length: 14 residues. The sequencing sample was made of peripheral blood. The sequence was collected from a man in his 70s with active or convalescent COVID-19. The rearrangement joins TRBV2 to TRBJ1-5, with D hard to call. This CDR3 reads CASSGTQEDQPQHF. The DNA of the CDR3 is TGTGCCAGCAGTGGGACGCAGGAGGATCAGCCCCAGCATTTT.